This TCR beta chain was observed in a study of control samples from healthy donors and cancer patients. Trimming cost V 8 bases and J 9 bases; bases outside gene matches: 8. CDR3 length equals 14 residues. From germline, CDR1 is MDHEN and CDR2 SYDVKM. This table comes from immunoSEQ multiplex PCR, and its TCRdb copy is limited to in-frame clones, with some not included. The data show about 77,000 clones, 85% to 95% seen once. The genes are TRBV28 and TRBJ1-6; 9 nucleotides match TRBD1. The clonotype originates from a woman aged 55-70 years in good health. Sequencing was done on a sample of blood. The CDR3: CASLDGQGFSPLHF. The DNA of the CDR3 is TGTGCCAGCTTGGATGGACAGGGGTTTTCACCCCTCCACTTT.